This T cell receptor beta chain appears in the sequencing data of a study of beta chain features in type 1 diabetes. Study-wide points: Within each of all four CD4+ subsets, Type 1 diabetes patients had TCRB CDR3s that were moderately but significantly shorter.

Notes on this clone: Its antigen is not known.

The study reverse transcribed the entire isolated RNA, so it sequenced expressed TCRB transcripts. Sequencing was performed with immunoSEQ multiplex PCR; in TCRdb, only in-frame clones are kept and a portion is missing. The data contain 150,000 or so clones, roughly 60% of them seen just once; the ten biggest clones take up 0.08% to 0.09%. The specimen sequenced was naive CD4+ T cells from blood. The clonotype was recovered from a man aged 30-40 years with type 1 diabetes.

The chain's CDR3 is CASSPGQGAVNGYTF. CDR3 DNA: TGTGCCAGCTCACCCGGACAGGGGGCCGTAAATGGCTACACCTTC. V and J are TRBV18 and TRBJ1-2; 11 bases line up with TRBD1. In germline, CDR1 is KGHSH, CDR2 LQKENI. The CDR3 loop spans 15 amino acids. J was trimmed by 6 bases and V by 3 bases; bases with no gene match: 6.